These T cell receptor beta chains were read from a single sample in a study of CD8+ T cells in alopecia areata. Assay used: immunoSEQ multiplex PCR; TCRdb lists only in-frame clones, some missing. The sample consists of 200,000 or so clones, less than 50% of them appearing once. Sequenced material: CD4+ T cells sorted from blood, taken at approximately week 37, from a patient treated with tofacitinib. Every receptor here comes from a human donor with alopecia areata. The CDR3 runs from the conserved cysteine through the conserved F or W. A D gene is named only where the DNA matches it firmly. Size is omitted from some rows. Given values are once, few, many or a class for expanded clones.

v_call	clone_size	j_call	d_call	cdr3_aa	cdr3_nt
TRBV6-5	few	TRBJ1-5	.	CASSTAGYSNQPQHF	TGTGCCAGCAGTACGGCGGGGTATAGCAATCAGCCCCAGCATTTT
TRBV2	.	TRBJ1-5	.	CASSVAGNQPQHF	TGTGCCAGCAGTGTAGCCGGCAATCAGCCCCAGCATTTT
TRBV23-1	.	TRBJ2-2	.	CASSQSKGAGELFF	TGCGCCAGCAGTCAATCGAAGGGGGCCGGGGAGCTGTTTTTT
TRBV7-2	once	TRBJ2-7	TRBD1	CASSLQQGLYEQYF	TGTGCCAGCAGCTTACAACAGGGGCTTTACGAGCAGTACTTC
TRBV10-3	many	TRBJ1-5	.	CAIRGTLRQPQHF	TGTGCCATCCGCGGGACCCTCAGGCAGCCCCAGCATTTT
TRBV30	few	TRBJ1-4	.	CAWSPGGLNEKLFF	TGTGCCTGGAGCCCCGGGGGCCTTAATGAAAAACTGTTTTTT
TRBV29-1	.	TRBJ2-7	.	CSVEDGASYEQYF	TGCAGCGTTGAAGATGGCGCGTCCTACGAGCAGTACTTC
TRBV7-2	.	TRBJ2-1	.	CASSLGIYNEQFF	TGTGCCAGCAGCTTAGGAATATACAATGAGCAGTTCTTC
TRBV19	.	TRBJ2-1	TRBD2	CASSPKGLLYNEQFF	TGTGCCAGTAGTCCAAAGGGACTACTTTACAATGAGCAGTTCTTC
TRBV29-1	.	TRBJ1-1	TRBD1	CSARGANTEAFF	TGCAGCGCCAGGGGGGCGAACACTGAAGCTTTCTTT
TRBV30	.	TRBJ1-2	.	CAWSRTTFYGYTF	TGTGCCTGGAGTAGAACAACCTTCTATGGCTACACCTTC
TRBV19	few	TRBJ2-7	.	CASSKPRQDGYYEQYF	TGTGCCAGCTCGAAACCAAGACAGGATGGATACTACGAGCAGTACTTC
TRBV29-1	.	TRBJ2-3	.	CSSNRGGTSTDTQYF	TGCAGCTCCAATCGAGGCGGGACTAGCACAGATACGCAGTATTTT
TRBV29-1	.	TRBJ1-1	.	CSGRGQGKSTEAFF	TGCAGCGGGAGAGGGCAGGGTAAGAGTACTGAAGCTTTCTTT
TRBV29-1	.	TRBJ1-1	.	CSVQRADTEAFF	TGCAGCGTTCAGAGGGCGGACACTGAAGCTTTCTTT
TRBV7-9	few	TRBJ2-7	.	CASSRQGSYEQYF	TGTGCCAGCAGCCGCCAGGGCAGCTACGAGCAGTACTTC
TRBV2	few	TRBJ2-2	.	CASSVDTGELFF	TGTGCCAGCAGTGTGGACACCGGGGAGCTGTTTTTT
TRBV25-1	.	TRBJ2-7	TRBD1	CASSGDREYEQYF	TGTGCCAGCAGTGGTGACAGGGAGTACGAGCAGTACTTC
TRBV6-5	.	TRBJ1-2	.	CASRPTGLGYGYTF	TGTGCCAGCAGGCCCACAGGGTTGGGGTATGGCTACACCTTC
TRBV5-1	few	TRBJ2-7	.	CASSLGSSGEQYF	TGCGCCAGCAGCTTGGGGTCCTCCGGCGAGCAGTACTTC
TRBV29-1	few	TRBJ1-4	.	CSAVTGLTNEKLFF	TGCAGCGCCGTCACAGGGTTGACTAATGAAAAACTGTTTTTT
TRBV27	.	TRBJ2-3	.	CASSLRPGAADTQYF	TGTGCCAGCAGTTTAAGGCCAGGGGCTGCAGATACGCAGTATTTT
TRBV4-1	few	TRBJ2-1	.	CASSQVGDGREFF	TGCGCCAGCAGCCAAGTCGGTGACGGGAGAGAGTTCTTC
TRBV7-2	.	TRBJ1-1	.	CASSPLRVRLSTEAFF	TGTGCCAGCAGCCCATTGCGGGTGCGGTTGAGCACTGAAGCTTTCTTT
TRBV7-2	.	TRBJ2-7	TRBD2	CASSVLAGVSEQYF	TGTGCCAGCAGCGTGCTAGCGGGAGTTTCCGAGCAGTACTTC
TRBV7-3	few	TRBJ2-2	.	CASSFSNTGELFF	TGTGCCAGCAGCTTTTCGAACACCGGGGAGCTGTTTTTT
TRBV4-2	few	TRBJ2-3	.	CASSLAQGQTQYF	TGTGCCAGCAGCTTAGCGCAGGGCCAGACGCAGTATTTT
TRBV28	many	TRBJ1-5	TRBD1	CATKYPGQGNQPQHF	TGTGCCACCAAATACCCGGGACAGGGAAATCAGCCCCAGCATTTT
TRBV11-3	few	TRBJ2-1	.	CASSLDLQTSQFF	TGTGCCAGCAGCTTAGATTTGCAGACTAGTCAGTTCTTC
TRBV28	few	TRBJ2-1	.	CASSLLSGDYNEQFF	TGTGCCAGCAGTTTACTTAGCGGAGACTACAATGAGCAGTTCTTC
TRBV7-2	.	TRBJ2-1	TRBD2	CASSPSGAYNEQFF	TGTGCCAGCAGCCCGAGCGGGGCCTACAATGAGCAGTTCTTC
TRBV29-1	few	TRBJ2-7	TRBD1	CSSGQGNEQYF	TGCAGCTCGGGACAGGGCAACGAGCAGTACTTC
TRBV15	.	TRBJ2-5	TRBD1	CATSTGGRETQYF	TGTGCCACCTCCACAGGGGGCCGGGAGACCCAGTACTTC
TRBV5-4	.	TRBJ1-2	.	CASSRADWAGYTF	TGTGCCAGCAGCCGGGCCGATTGGGCAGGGTACACCTTC
TRBV11-2	.	TRBJ2-7	TRBD1	CASSLARTGGYEQYF	TGTGCCAGCAGCTTAGCTCGGACAGGGGGCTACGAGCAGTACTTC
TRBV29-1	.	TRBJ2-7	.	CSVGAGFYEQYF	TGCAGCGTTGGGGCGGGATTCTACGAGCAGTACTTC
TRBV7-8	.	TRBJ1-1	.	CASAGETGEAFF	TGTGCCTCTGCGGGGGAAACAGGTGAAGCTTTCTTT
TRBV30	.	TRBJ2-6	.	CAWSTGSGANVLTF	TGTGCCTGGAGTACCGGCTCTGGGGCCAACGTCCTGACTTTC
TRBV5-1	.	TRBJ2-3	.	CASSYQESTDTQYF	TGCGCCAGCAGCTACCAGGAGAGCACAGATACGCAGTATTTT
TRBV7-2	.	TRBJ2-4	.	CASTTGSKNIQYF	TGTGCCAGCACCACAGGGTCCAAAAACATTCAGTACTTC
TRBV2	once	TRBJ2-2	.	CASSVENTGELFF	TGTGCCAGCAGTGTTGAGAACACCGGGGAGCTGTTTTTT
TRBV5-1	.	TRBJ2-5	.	CASSSKPLLNREGVRETQYF	TGCGCCAGCAGCTCGAAACCCCTTCTAAACAGGGAAGGTGTGAGGGAGACCCAGTACTTC
TRBV6-6	.	TRBJ1-2	TRBD1	CASSYSETGMYGYTF	TGTGCCAGCAGTTACTCGGAGACAGGGATGTATGGCTACACCTTC
TRBV15	.	TRBJ1-1	.	CATSSRGQGLVDTEAFF	TGTGCCACCAGCAGTCGTGGCCAGGGGCTTGTGGACACTGAAGCTTTCTTT
TRBV19	.	TRBJ1-5	TRBD1	CASRWDRAQPQHF	TGTGCCAGTAGATGGGACAGGGCTCAGCCCCAGCATTTT
TRBV15	few	TRBJ1-2	.	CATSRDSYGYTF	TGTGCCACCAGCAGAGATAGCTATGGCTACACCTTC
TRBV9	.	TRBJ2-1	.	CASSPGLVAAYNEQFF	TGTGCCAGCAGCCCCGGTTTGGTAGCGGCATACAATGAGCAGTTCTTC
TRBV20-1	.	TRBJ1-2	.	CSASYGYTF	TGCAGTGCCAGCTATGGCTACACCTTC
TRBV7-9	.	TRBJ1-1	.	CASSQGSSPEAFF	TGTGCCAGCAGCCAAGGGAGCTCGCCTGAAGCTTTCTTT
TRBV27	once	TRBJ2-1	.	CASQTADGEQFF	TGTGCCAGCCAGACTGCAGATGGTGAGCAGTTCTTC
TRBV7-9	.	TRBJ1-4	.	CASSPSLVAELFF	TGTGCCAGCAGCCCATCCCTAGTCGCGGAACTGTTTTTT
TRBV23-1	few	TRBJ2-7	.	CASSRPRRDNEVYEQYF	TGCGCCAGCAGTCGACCCCGGAGGGACAATGAGGTCTACGAGCAGTACTTC
TRBV5-1	.	TRBJ2-5	.	CASSLSGETQYF	TGCGCCAGCAGCCTGTCAGGCGAGACCCAGTACTTC
TRBV5-1	.	TRBJ2-1	.	CASSLALDRSYNEQFF	TGCGCCAGCAGCTTGGCTTTAGACAGGTCCTACAATGAGCAGTTCTTC
TRBV2	few	TRBJ2-5	TRBD1	CASSEDRGYGTQYF	TGTGCCAGCAGTGAAGACAGGGGCTATGGGACCCAGTACTTC
TRBV27	many	TRBJ2-7	.	CASSLSPRSSYEQYF	TGTGCCAGCAGTTTATCTCCCCGGAGCTCCTACGAGCAGTACTTC
TRBV7-9	.	TRBJ2-1	.	CASSLEGGPYNEQFF	TGTGCCAGCAGCTTAGAGGGAGGCCCCTACAATGAGCAGTTCTTC
TRBV5-4	few	TRBJ2-2	TRBD1	CASRPTGRTGELFF	TGTGCCAGCAGGCCGACAGGGCGCACCGGGGAGCTGTTTTTT
TRBV4-3	once	TRBJ2-7	TRBD2	CASSRASGSSYEQYF	TGCGCCAGCAGCCGAGCTAGCGGGAGCTCCTACGAGCAGTACTTC
TRBV7-3	few	TRBJ2-7	.	CASSPSGLERNYEQYF	TGTGCCAGCAGCCCCTCCGGGTTGGAGCGGAACTACGAGCAGTACTTC